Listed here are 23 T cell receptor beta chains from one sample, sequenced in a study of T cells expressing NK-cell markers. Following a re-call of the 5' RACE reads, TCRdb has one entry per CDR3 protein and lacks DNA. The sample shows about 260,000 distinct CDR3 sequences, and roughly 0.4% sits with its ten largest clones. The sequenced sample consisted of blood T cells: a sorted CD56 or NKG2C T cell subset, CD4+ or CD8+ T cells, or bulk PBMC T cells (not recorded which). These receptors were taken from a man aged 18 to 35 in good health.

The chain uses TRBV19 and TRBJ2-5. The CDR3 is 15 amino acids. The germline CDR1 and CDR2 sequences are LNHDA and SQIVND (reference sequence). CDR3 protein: CASSITRVRMETQYF. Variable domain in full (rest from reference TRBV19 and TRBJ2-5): DGGITQSPKYLFRKEGQNVTLSCEQNLNHDAMYWYRQDPGQGLRLIYYSQIVNDFQKGDIAEGYSVSREKKESFPLTVTSAQKNPTAFYLCASSITRVRMETQYFGPGTRLLVL.

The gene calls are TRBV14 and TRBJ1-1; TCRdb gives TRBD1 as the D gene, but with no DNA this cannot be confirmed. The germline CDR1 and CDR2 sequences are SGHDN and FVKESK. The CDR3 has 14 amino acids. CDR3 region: CASSQDRGRDEAFF. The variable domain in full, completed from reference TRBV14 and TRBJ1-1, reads EAGVTQFPSHSVIEKGQTVTLRCDPISGHDNLYWYRRVMGKEIKFLLHFVKESKQDESGMPNNRFLAERTGGTYSTLKVQPAELEDSGVYFCASSQDRGRDEAFFGQGTRLTVV.

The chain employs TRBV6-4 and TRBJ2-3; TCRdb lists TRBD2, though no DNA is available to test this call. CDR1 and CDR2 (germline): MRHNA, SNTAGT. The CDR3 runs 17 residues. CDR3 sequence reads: CASSDPGGRAHTDTQYF.

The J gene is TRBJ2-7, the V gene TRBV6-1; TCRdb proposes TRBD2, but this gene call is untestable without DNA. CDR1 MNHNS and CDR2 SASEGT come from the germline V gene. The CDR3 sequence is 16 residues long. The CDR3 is CASSRAPSGIIYEQYF.

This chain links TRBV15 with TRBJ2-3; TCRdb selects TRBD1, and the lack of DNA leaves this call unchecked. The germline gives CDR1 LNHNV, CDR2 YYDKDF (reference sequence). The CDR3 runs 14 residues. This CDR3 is CATSTQSLSPTQYF.

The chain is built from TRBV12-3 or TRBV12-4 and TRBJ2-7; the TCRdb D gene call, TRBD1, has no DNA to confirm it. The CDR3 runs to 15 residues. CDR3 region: CASSQPGQPSYEQYF.

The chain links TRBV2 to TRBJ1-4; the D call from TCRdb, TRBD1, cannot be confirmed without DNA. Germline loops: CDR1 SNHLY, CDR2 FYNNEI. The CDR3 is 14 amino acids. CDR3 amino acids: CASSPQTGPGKLFF.

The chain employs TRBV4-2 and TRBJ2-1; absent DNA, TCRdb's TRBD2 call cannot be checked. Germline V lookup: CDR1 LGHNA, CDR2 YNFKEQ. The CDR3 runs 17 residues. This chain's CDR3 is CASSQTLTSGANNEQFF.

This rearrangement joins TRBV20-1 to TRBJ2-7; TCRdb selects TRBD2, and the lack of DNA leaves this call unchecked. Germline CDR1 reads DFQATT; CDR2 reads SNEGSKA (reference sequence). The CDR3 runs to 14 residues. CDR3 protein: CSASWRLASYEQYF.

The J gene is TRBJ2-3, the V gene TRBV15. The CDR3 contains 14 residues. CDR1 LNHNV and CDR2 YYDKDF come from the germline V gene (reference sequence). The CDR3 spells CATSRDAGTDTQYF.

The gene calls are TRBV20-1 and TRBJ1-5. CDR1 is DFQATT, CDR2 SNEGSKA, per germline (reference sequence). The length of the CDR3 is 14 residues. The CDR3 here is CSARDKGINQPQHF.

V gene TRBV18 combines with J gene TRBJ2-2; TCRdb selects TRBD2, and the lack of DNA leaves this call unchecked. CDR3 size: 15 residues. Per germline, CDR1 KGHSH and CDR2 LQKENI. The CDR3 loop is CASSLKRGDTGELFF.

The CDR3 protein is CASSLGQGSSQPQHF. The V call is TRBV12-3 or TRBV12-4, the J call TRBJ1-5; TCRdb outputs TRBD1, but without DNA this stays unchecked. The length of the CDR3 is 15 residues.

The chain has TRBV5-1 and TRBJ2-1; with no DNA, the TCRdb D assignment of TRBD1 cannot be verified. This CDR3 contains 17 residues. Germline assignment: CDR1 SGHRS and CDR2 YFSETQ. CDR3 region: CASSWQPTGDGGNEQFF.

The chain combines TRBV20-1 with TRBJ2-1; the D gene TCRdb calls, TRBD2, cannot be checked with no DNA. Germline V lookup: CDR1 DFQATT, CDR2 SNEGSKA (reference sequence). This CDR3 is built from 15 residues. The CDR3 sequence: CSASQGTSGTDEQFF.

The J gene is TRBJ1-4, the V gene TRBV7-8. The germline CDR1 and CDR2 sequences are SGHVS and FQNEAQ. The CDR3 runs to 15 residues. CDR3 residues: CASSLVVGPNEKLFF.

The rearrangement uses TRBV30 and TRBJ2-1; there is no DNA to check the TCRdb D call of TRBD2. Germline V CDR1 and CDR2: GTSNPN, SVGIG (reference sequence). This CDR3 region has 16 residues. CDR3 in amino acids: CAWSVRWESPYNEQFF.

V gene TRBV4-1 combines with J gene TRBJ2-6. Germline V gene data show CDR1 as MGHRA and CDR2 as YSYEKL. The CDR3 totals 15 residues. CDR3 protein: CASSQVSIGANVLTF.

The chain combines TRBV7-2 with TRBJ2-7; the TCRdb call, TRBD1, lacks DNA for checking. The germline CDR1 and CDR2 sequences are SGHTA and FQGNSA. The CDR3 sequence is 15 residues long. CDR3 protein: CASRLGAMTSYEQYF.

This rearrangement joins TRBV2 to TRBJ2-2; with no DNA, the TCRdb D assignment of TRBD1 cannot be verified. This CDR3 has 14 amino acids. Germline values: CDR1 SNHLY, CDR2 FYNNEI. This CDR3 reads CASNIGTPIRELFF.

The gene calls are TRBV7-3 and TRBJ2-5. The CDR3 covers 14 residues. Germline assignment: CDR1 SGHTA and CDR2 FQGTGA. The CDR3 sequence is CASSSGDRQETQYF.

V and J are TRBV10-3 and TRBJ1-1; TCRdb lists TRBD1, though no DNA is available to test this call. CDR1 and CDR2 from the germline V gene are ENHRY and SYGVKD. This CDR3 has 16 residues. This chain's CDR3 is CAIGRAGGGGNTEAFF.

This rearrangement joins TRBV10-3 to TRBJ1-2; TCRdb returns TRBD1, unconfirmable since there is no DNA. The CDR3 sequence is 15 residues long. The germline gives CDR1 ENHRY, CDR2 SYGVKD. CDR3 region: CAISYWDRVGYGYTF.